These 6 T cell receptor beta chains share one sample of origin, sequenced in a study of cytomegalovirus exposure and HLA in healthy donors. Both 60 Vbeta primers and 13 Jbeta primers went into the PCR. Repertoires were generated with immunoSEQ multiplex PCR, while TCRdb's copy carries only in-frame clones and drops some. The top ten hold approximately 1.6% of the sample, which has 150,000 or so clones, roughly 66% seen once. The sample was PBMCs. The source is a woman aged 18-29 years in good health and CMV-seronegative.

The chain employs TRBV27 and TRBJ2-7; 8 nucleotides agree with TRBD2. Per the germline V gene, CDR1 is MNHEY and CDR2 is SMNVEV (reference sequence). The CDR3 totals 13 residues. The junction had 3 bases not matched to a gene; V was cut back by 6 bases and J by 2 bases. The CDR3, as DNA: TGTGCCAGCAGACCGGGACTAGCCTACGAGCAGTACTTC. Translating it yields CASRPGLAYEQYF.

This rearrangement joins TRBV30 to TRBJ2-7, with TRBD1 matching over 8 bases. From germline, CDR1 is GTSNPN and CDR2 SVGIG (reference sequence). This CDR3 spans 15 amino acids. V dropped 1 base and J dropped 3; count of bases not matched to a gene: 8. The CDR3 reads CAWSDRDRHHYEQYF. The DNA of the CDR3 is TGTGCCTGGAGTGACCGGGACAGGCACCACTACGAGCAGTACTTC.

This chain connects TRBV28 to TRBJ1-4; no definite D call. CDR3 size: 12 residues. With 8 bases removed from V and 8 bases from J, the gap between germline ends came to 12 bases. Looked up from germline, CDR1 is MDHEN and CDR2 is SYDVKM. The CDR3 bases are TGTGCCAGCGGCCCTCAACGCGAAAAACTGTTTTTT. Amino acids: CASGPQREKLFF.

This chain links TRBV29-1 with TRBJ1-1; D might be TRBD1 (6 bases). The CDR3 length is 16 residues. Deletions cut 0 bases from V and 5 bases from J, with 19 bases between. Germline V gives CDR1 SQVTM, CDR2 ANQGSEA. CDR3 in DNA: TGCAGCGTTGAAGATCTTCAACGGGGGGCGCGTACTGAAGCTTTCTTT. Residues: CSVEDLQRGARTEAFF.

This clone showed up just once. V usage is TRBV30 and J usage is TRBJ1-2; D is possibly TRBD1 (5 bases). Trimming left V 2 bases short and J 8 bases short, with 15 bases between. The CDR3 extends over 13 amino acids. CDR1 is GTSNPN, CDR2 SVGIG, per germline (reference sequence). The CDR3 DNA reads TGTGCCTGGAGTCCAGGCGGGGGAAGCGGCTACACCTTC. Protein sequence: CAWSPGGGSGYTF.

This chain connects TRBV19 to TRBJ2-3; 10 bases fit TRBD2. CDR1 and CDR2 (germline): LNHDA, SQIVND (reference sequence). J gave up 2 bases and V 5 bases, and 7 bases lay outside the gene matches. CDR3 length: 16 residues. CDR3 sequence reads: CASSLFSGGATDTQYF. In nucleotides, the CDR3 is TGTGCCAGTAGTCTATTCAGCGGGGGGGCCACAGATACGCAGTATTTT.